This T cell receptor (beta chain) was sequenced in a study of CD8+ T cells in alopecia areata. The wider study: Treatment of the treated patients consisted of oral tofacitinib, 5 to 10 mg twice daily.

Study findings and constraints: Against the mouse data, patients shared TCRs less clearly, possibly for HLA reasons. Scalp sample sequencing also detects resident alphabeta T cells of normal skin. Across lesional scalp, and particularly alopecia totalis/universalis, clonality surpassed that of normal scalp.

Collection of lesional scalp punch biopsies and peripheral blood was performed in alopecia areata patients. This clone appeared once. Its antigen remains unknown. After isolation, RNA underwent reverse transcription to generate cDNA as the sequencing template. The protocol was immunoSEQ multiplex PCR, while the TCRdb copy is restricted to in-frame clones and leaves out a portion. The repertoire consists of roughly 20,000 clones, with under 75% occurring once and the leading ten covering 5.5% to 6.5%. The germline gives CDR1 DFQATT, CDR2 SNEGSKA (reference sequence). The CDR3 consists of 11 residues. V shed 6 bases and J shed 6 bases, with 11 bases lying between them.

The chain couples TRBV20-1 to TRBJ1-2, with D possibly being TRBD1 (5 bases). The receptor's source is a human donor with alopecia areata. Material: skin, obtained at week 0. The CDR3, as DNA: TGCAGTGCCTCCGGGGGGGATGGCTACACCTTC. This encodes CSASGGDGYTF.